A single sample is the source of the 3 T cell receptor beta chains below, sequenced in a study of blood T cell repertoires in COVID-19. Sequenced by immunoSEQ multiplex PCR; TCRdb stores in-frame clones only, minus some. The table includes over 400,000 clones, 88% detected once. Input material: PBMCs or T cells enriched from blood (not recorded which). All receptors derive from a woman aged 55-69 years who had recovered from COVID-19.

V is TRBV4-1 and J is TRBJ2-3, with D perhaps matching TRBD2 (5 bases). Germline V gene lookup returns CDR1 MGHRA and CDR2 YSYEKL. V was pared by 1 base and J by 1 base, with 12 bases between. The CDR3 length is 16 residues. The DNA of the CDR3 is TGCGCCAGCAGCCAAGGTTTAGCGACACGCACAGATACGCAGTATTTT. This translates into CASSQGLATRTDTQYF.

The rearrangement links TRBV19 to TRBJ1-1; D unclear. Germline V gives CDR1 LNHDA, CDR2 SQIVND (reference sequence). V shed 4 bases and J shed 3 bases, with 9 bases lying between them. The CDR3 consists of 13 residues. CDR3 loop: CASSTGWDTEAFF. Written as DNA, the CDR3 is TGTGCCAGTAGTACAGGATGGGACACTGAAGCTTTCTTT.

The rearrangement links TRBV19 to TRBJ1-2, with 8 bases fitting TRBD1. This CDR3 has 15 residues. Germline values: CDR1 LNHDA, CDR2 SQIVND (reference sequence). V dropped 4 bases and J dropped 8; count of bases not matched to a gene: 12. As DNA, the CDR3 is TGTGCCAGTAGTAGCGTTGGGACAGGTCCAGAGGGCTACACCTTC. As protein: CASSSVGTGPEGYTF.